This T cell receptor beta chain emerged from a study of blood T cells in healthy people across ages. Study results and limitations: Measured against age, TCR beta diversity per million T cells decreased in a roughly linear manner. The lack of PBMC sorting stopped any conclusive naive versus antigen-experienced comparison.

Combining a sample-barcoded 5' primer with a J-beta primer mix, a second PCR ran for roughly 6 to 11 cycles. A template-switch adaptor with 12 random nucleotides tagged each cDNA molecule. Sequencing recovered at least 3 million CDR3-containing paired-end reads from each sample. TCRdb analysed the 5' RACE reads with MiXCR anew, one entry per CDR3 protein. This sample yields more than 550,000 distinct CDR3 sequences, of which 22% are seen a single time; about 20% belongs to the top ten. Germline CDR1 and CDR2: SGHKS and YYEKEE (reference sequence). The CDR3 loop spans 16 amino acids. With 6 bases clipped from V and 2 bases from J, the junction kept 11 bases outside the gene matches. This clonotype was counted between two and nine times. What it recognizes is unknown.

This chain joins TRBV5-5 and TRBJ2-5, with TRBD1 matching over 9 bases. Sequencing was carried out using blood. This TCR derives from an older man in good health. CDR3 residues: CASTQGQGRRQETQYF. The DNA of the CDR3 is TGTGCCAGCACCCAGGGACAGGGTCGCCGGCAAGAGACCCAGTACTTC.